This TCR beta chain was obtained from a study of CD8 T cells in ankylosing spondylitis. The CDR3 extends over 13 amino acids. Germline V gene data show CDR1 as SGHRS and CDR2 as YFSETQ. Trimming took 0 bases from V and 8 from J, leaving 11 bases between them. This clonotype showed up just a few times. Its antigen remains unknown. Scientists made TCR beta libraries using quantitative 5'-RACE with molecular barcodes. TCRdb reprocessed the 5' RACE reads via MiXCR and lists one record per CDR3 protein. The sample contains about 220,000 distinct CDR3 sequences, over 9.5% of which appear only once. Broader study findings: Clones linked to the disease showed a CD8+ phenotype. They occurred at relatively low frequencies in peripheral blood. Disease-linked clones reportedly showed significant enrichment in matched ankylosing spondylitis synovial fluid. Blood of patients with ankylosing spondylitis appeared to be characterized by a TCR beta motif of 8 or 9 highly homologous variants.

The receptor was isolated from a male donor with ankylosing spondylitis or in good health (not recorded which). Sequenced material: blood, either unsorted or a sorted T cell fraction (not recorded which). The rearrangement uses TRBV5-1 and TRBJ1-1; a possible D gene is TRBD1 (5 bases). CDR3 in DNA: TGCGCCAGCAGCTTGGATGTGAGGGGAGAAGCTTTCTTT. This translates into CASSLDVRGEAFF.